This TCR beta chain came from a study of cytomegalovirus exposure and HLA in healthy donors. A note on this clone: Its antigen is unknown.

Whole-study findings and limits: Published work reported that the classifier diagnosed cytomegalovirus status with high specificity and sensitivity. TCR beta chains numbering some 160 were designated cytomegalovirus-associated. In a later analysis, TCR beta V- and J-gene trimming was associated with a missense DCLRE1C variant. With DRB1 most and HLA-C fewest, TCR association rates differed between HLA loci in a later analysis.

The trim removed 9 bases at V and 1 base at J, leaving 8 bases unmatched. From germline, CDR1 is ENHRY and CDR2 SYGVKD. The CDR3 is 14 residues long. In the PCR, 60 Vbeta and 13 Jbeta primers were used. Generated by immunoSEQ multiplex PCR, the TCRdb table keeps only in-frame clones and is missing some. The sample holds about 160,000 clones, about 80% seen once. The rearrangement joins TRBV10-3 to TRBJ1-1; 7 bases match TRBD1. This receptor was identified in a man younger than 40 in good health and CMV-seronegative. The material sequenced was PBMCs. This CDR3 reads CAMQGDASNTEAFF. CDR3 sequence (DNA): TGTGCCATGCAGGGGGACGCTTCGAACACTGAAGCTTTCTTT.